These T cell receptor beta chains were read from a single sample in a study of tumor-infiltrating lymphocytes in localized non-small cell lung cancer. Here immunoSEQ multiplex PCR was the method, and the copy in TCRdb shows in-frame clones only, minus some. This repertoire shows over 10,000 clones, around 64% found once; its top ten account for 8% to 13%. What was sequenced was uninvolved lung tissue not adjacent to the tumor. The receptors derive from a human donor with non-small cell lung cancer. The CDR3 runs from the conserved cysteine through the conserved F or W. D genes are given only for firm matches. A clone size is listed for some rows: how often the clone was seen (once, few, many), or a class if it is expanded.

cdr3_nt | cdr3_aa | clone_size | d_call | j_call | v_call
TGTGCCAGCAGCTTGCTCTTTACGGCGGGGGAGACCCAGTACTTC | CASSLLFTAGETQYF | once | . | TRBJ2-5 | TRBV5-6
TGTGCCAGCTCACCACTTGAGAGCGCTGAACGGTTTAATGAAAAACTGTTTTTT | CASSPLESAERFNEKLFF | few | . | TRBJ1-4 | TRBV18
TGTGCCATCAGTGAGCGAGAGTTTGGGGGAGTGCCTGAAGCTTTCTTT | CAISEREFGGVPEAFF | . | . | TRBJ1-1 | TRBV10-3
TGTGCCAGCAGTGAAGCGCTCCGACAGTTTGGCTACACCTTC | CASSEALRQFGYTF | . | . | TRBJ1-2 | TRBV6-1
TGTGCCAGCAGCGTAGGGATTAGCGGGAACCAAGAGACCCAGTACTTC | CASSVGISGNQETQYF | . | TRBD2 | TRBJ2-5 | TRBV9
TGTGCCAGTAGGGGGGGAGGAGGCTATGGCTACACCTTC | CASRGGGGYGYTF | . | . | TRBJ1-2 | TRBV19
TGCGCCAGCAGCTTGGACCCGACAGGGGGCCGGGAGACCCAGTACTTC | CASSLDPTGGRETQYF | . | TRBD1 | TRBJ2-5 | TRBV5-1
TGTGCCAGCACCACTAGCGGGGGGACGGGCAATGAGCAGTTCTTC | CASTTSGGTGNEQFF | . | TRBD2 | TRBJ2-1 | TRBV5-4
TGTGCCAGCAGTCCCGGAAGGGAGAATTCACCCCTCCACTTT | CASSPGRENSPLHF | . | . | TRBJ1-6 | TRBV11-2
TGTGCCATCAGGGCGGGACAGGGGTCACCCCTCCACTTT | CAIRAGQGSPLHF | . | TRBD1 | TRBJ1-6 | TRBV10-3
TGTGCCAGCAGGGCGACAGGGGGGGGCAATCAGCCCCAGCATTTT | CASRATGGGNQPQHF | . | TRBD1 | TRBJ1-5 | TRBV28
TGTGCCAGCAGCTACCCGACAGGCCGGGGGAAAGAGACCCAGTACTTC | CASSYPTGRGKETQYF | . | . | TRBJ2-5 | TRBV5-4
TGTGCCAGCAGTCTTTCGCCCGCGACAGGATTCTCCTACGAGCAGTACTTC | CASSLSPATGFSYEQYF | . | . | TRBJ2-7 | TRBV27
TGTGCCAGCAAGCGGGGCACCGACTTTGAGGTGGGAACCTTC | CASKRGTDFEVGTF | . | . | TRBJ1-2 | TRBV27
TGTGCCAGCAGTTCGGGACGATATCAGCCCCAGCATTTT | CASSSGRYQPQHF | . | . | TRBJ1-5 | TRBV6-5
TGTGCCAGCAGCTTATCAGACACAAGTAGGACCGGGGAGCTGTTTTTT | CASSLSDTSRTGELFF | . | . | TRBJ2-2 | TRBV7-7
TGCGCCAGCAGCAGGACTAGCGGAGACTACAATGAGCAGTTCTTC | CASSRTSGDYNEQFF | few | TRBD2 | TRBJ2-1 | TRBV10-1
TGTGCCAGCAGTTACTTTTCTGGGGCCAACGTCCTGACTTTC | CASSYFSGANVLTF | . | . | TRBJ2-6 | TRBV6-5
TGTGCCAGCAGTTACACACGGGGAGCAGGGGTCCGTGACTACACCTTC | CASSYTRGAGVRDYTF | . | . | TRBJ1-2 | TRBV6-6
TGTGCCAGCAGTTTCACCGGGACACAGAACACTGAAGCTTTCTTT | CASSFTGTQNTEAFF | . | . | TRBJ1-1 | TRBV6-6
TGTGCCAGCAGCTGGGGCCATCCAGGACAGGGGTCCTACGAGCAGTACTTC | CASSWGHPGQGSYEQYF | . | TRBD1 | TRBJ2-7 | TRBV5-4
TGTGCCAGCAGCGTAGGGGGGGGACTAGGGCTCACAGATACGCAGTATTTT | CASSVGGGLGLTDTQYF | . | TRBD2 | TRBJ2-3 | TRBV9
TGTGCCAGCAGCTTAGGTCAGAACTATGGCTACACCTTC | CASSLGQNYGYTF | . | . | TRBJ1-2 | TRBV7-2
TGTGCTAGTGGTCCGATACCAAAGACCCAGTACTTC | CASGPIPKTQYF | . | . | TRBJ2-5 | TRBV12-5
TGTGCCAGCAGCCCCAGCCCTGGACAGGGGCACGAAAAACTGTTTTTT | CASSPSPGQGHEKLFF | . | TRBD1 | TRBJ1-4 | TRBV7-9
TGCAGCGTTTTGAGTCGTACCGGACAGGGTTCCTACGAGCAGTACTTC | CSVLSRTGQGSYEQYF | . | TRBD1 | TRBJ2-7 | TRBV29-1
TGTGCCAGCAGCGTAGGACTAGCGGCAAACTACGAGCAGTACTTC | CASSVGLAANYEQYF | medium-sized | TRBD2 | TRBJ2-7 | TRBV7-2
TGTGCCAGCATCGGGGTTCGGACAGTGAACACCGGGGAGCTGTTTTTT | CASIGVRTVNTGELFF | . | . | TRBJ2-2 | TRBV9
TGCGCCAGCAGCCAGGAACCTCCGGGCGGGGAAAGCACTGAAGCTTTCTTT | CASSQEPPGGESTEAFF | . | . | TRBJ1-1 | TRBV4-1